The clone carrying this TCR beta chain was counted only a few times. The CDR3 loop spans 16 amino acids. The V gene's germline CDR1 is LGHDT and CDR2 YNNKEL (reference sequence). Trimming took 1 base from V and 1 from J; bases not matched to a gene: 6. Authors' analysis steps: Amplified reference gene primers provided the basis for estimating nucleated cell counts. TCRdb's copy holds only in-frame clones and misses some; the assay was immunoSEQ multiplex PCR. That table gives V, J and clone size, and the DNA gave D and trimming. The data show roughly 290,000 clones, approximately 84% seen once. This sample is part of a study of blood T cell repertoires in COVID-19. As for the study in general: PBMCs, B-cell-depleted T cells, or T cells provided the cDNA or gDNA that made up the material.

The sequence was obtained from a woman aged 25 to 39 who had recovered from COVID-19. The chain couples TRBV3-1 (or the pseudogene TRBV3-2) to TRBJ1-1; 7 nucleotides line up with TRBD1. The source material was peripheral blood. The CDR3 here is CASSQVRGQGNTEAFF. CDR3 coding DNA: TGTGCCAGCAGCCAAGTAAGGGGGCAAGGGAACACTGAAGCTTTCTTT.